These 14 T cell receptor beta chains came from one sample sequenced in a study of T cell responses to AZD1222 COVID-19 vaccine. Profiling relied on immunoSEQ multiplex PCR, and the TCRdb table lists in-frame clones only, not all of them. The sample records about 75,000 clones, around nine tenths being singletons. The specimen comprised peripheral blood, sampled 28 days after the second AZD1222 dose. These receptors originate from an adult who received the AZD1222 COVID-19 vaccine.

The chain couples TRBV5-1 to TRBJ1-5; D ambiguous. CDR1 SGHRS and CDR2 YFSETQ come from the germline V gene. Trimming cost V 1 base and J 3 bases, with 11 bases left between them. CDR3 length equals 15 residues. The CDR3 reads CASSLSGGANQPQHF. CDR3 DNA sequence: TGCGCCAGCAGCTTGTCAGGCGGAGCCAATCAGCCCCAGCATTTT. Using reference TRBV5-1 and TRBJ1-5 for the parts outside the CDR3, the full variable domain is KAGVTQTPRYLIKTRGQQVTLSCSPISGHRSVSWYQQTPGQGLQFLFEYFSETQRNKGNFPGRFSGRQFSNSRSEMNVSTLELGDSALYLCASSLSGGANQPQHFGDGTRLSIL.

This chain connects TRBV7-2 to TRBJ1-1; a possible D gene is TRBD1 (6 bases). CDR1 is SGHTA, CDR2 FQGNSA, per germline. With 5 bases removed from V and 2 bases from J, the gap between germline ends came to 12 bases. CDR3 length: 14 residues. CDR3 in amino acids: CASSAETGNTEAFF. The CDR3 DNA reads TGTGCCAGCAGCGCCGAGACAGGCAACACTGAAGCTTTCTTT.

The chain is built from TRBV19 and TRBJ1-1, with a tentative D call TRBD1 (5 bases). The V end was cut by 8 bases, the J end by 0 bases, with 19 bases between. From germline, CDR1 is LNHDA and CDR2 SQIVND (reference sequence). The CDR3 has 16 residues. The CDR3 coding sequence is TGTGCCAGTGAGGCGTCATCCGGGGCGTTGAACACTGAAGCTTTCTTT. As protein: CASEASSGALNTEAFF.

The gene calls are TRBV7-2 and TRBJ2-3; the D is unclear. Germline V gene sequence: CDR1 SGHTA, CDR2 FQGNSA. V lost 3 bases to trimming and J lost 4 bases, with 14 bases between them. The CDR3 is made up of 15 amino acids. The CDR3, as DNA: TGTGCCAGCAGCTTCGGTCTGGGTAATTCAGATACGCAGTATTTT. It is translated as CASSFGLGNSDTQYF.

The rearrangement links TRBV12-3 or TRBV12-4 to TRBJ1-2, with D maybe TRBD1 (6 bases). Trimming left V 1 base short and J 3 bases short, with 6 bases between. There are 13 residues in the CDR3. CDR3 DNA: TGTGCCAGCAGTTTAGGACAGGACTATGGCTACACCTTC. It translates to CASSLGQDYGYTF.

The V gene is TRBV11-3, the J gene TRBJ2-2, with a possible D match to TRBD2 (5 bases). Trimming stripped 0 bases from V and 7 bases from J, with 9 bases between. Germline assignment: CDR1 SGHNT and CDR2 YENEEA. The CDR3 is 14 residues long. The CDR3 region is CASSLEGAGGELFF. The CDR3 region has the DNA TGTGCCAGCAGCTTAGAGGGAGCAGGCGGGGAGCTGTTTTTT.

V usage is TRBV28 and J usage is TRBJ1-5; possibly TRBD1 for D (6 bases). V lost 3 bases, J lost 2 bases, and 26 bases lay in between. The length of the CDR3 is 20 residues. Germline V gene lookup returns CDR1 MDHEN and CDR2 SYDVKM. The CDR3 sequence is CASSFQMEGEGGQGNQPQHF. The CDR3 DNA reads TGTGCCAGCAGTTTCCAAATGGAAGGCGAAGGGGGGCAGGGCAATCAGCCCCAGCATTTT.

This clone was picked up a small number of times. The genes are TRBV7-3 and TRBJ2-6; D is uncertain. CDR1 and CDR2 from the germline V gene are SGHTA and FQGTGA. This CDR3 contains 14 residues. The germline V and J ends were trimmed by 5 bases and 0 bases, with 5 bases remaining between them. As DNA, the CDR3 is TGTGCCAGCAGCGCAAGCTCTGGGGCCAACGTCCTGACTTTC. Translating it yields CASSASSGANVLTF.

The rearrangement links TRBV27 to TRBJ2-7, with a tentative D call TRBD2 (5 bases). Trimming shortened V by 4 bases and J by 2 bases, and 21 bases separated the two germline ends. In germline, CDR1 is MNHEY, CDR2 SMNVEV (reference sequence). The CDR3 is 17 amino acids. The CDR3 DNA is TGTGCCAGCAGTTCAATCTCCCCCCGGGGAAGCACCTACGAGCAGTACTTC. Translating it yields CASSSISPRGSTYEQYF.

The V gene is TRBV7-2, the J gene TRBJ1-1, with TRBD1 identical over 9 bases. The CDR3 is 13 amino acids. Germline lookup yields CDR1 SGHTA and CDR2 FQGNSA. After removal of 5 bases from V and 7 bases from J, the junction contained 5 bases not matched to a gene. The CDR3 here is CASSTRTGDEAFF. CDR3 bases: TGTGCCAGCAGCACCCGGACAGGGGATGAAGCTTTCTTT. The whole variable domain, remainder taken from reference TRBV7-2 and TRBJ1-1, is GAGVSQSPSNKVTEKGKDVELRCDPISGHTALYWYRQSLGQGLEFLIYFQGNSAPDKSGLPSDRFSAERTGGSVSTLTIQRTQQEDSAVYLCASSTRTGDEAFFGQGTRLTVV.

This chain links TRBV2 with TRBJ2-7; the match to TRBD1 covers 7 bases. The CDR3 runs 14 residues. The germline V gene encodes CDR1 SNHLY and CDR2 FYNNEI. With V trimmed by 5 bases and J by 4 bases, 8 bases remained unmatched. The CDR3 sequence: CASSFRQGRYEQYF. The CDR3 DNA sequence: TGTGCCAGCAGTTTTAGACAGGGAAGGTACGAGCAGTACTTC.

This clone showed up just a few times. This chain joins TRBV10-3 and TRBJ2-2; D perhaps matches TRBD2 (6 bases). CDR1 is ENHRY and CDR2 is SYGVKD in the germline V gene. With 2 bases removed from V and 5 bases from J, the gap between germline ends came to 9 bases. The CDR3 sequence is 14 residues long. DNA of the CDR3: TGTGCCATCAGTGAGCGGGCGGGGACCGGGGAGCTGTTTTTT. This encodes CAISERAGTGELFF.

V gene TRBV27 combines with J gene TRBJ1-5; possible D gene TRBD1, 6 bases. From germline, CDR1 is MNHEY and CDR2 SMNVEV (reference sequence). Between the trimmed V and J ends, which lost 2 bases and 7 bases, there was a span of 15 bases. This CDR3 is 15 amino acids long. This CDR3 reads CASSLRPGADQPQHF. DNA for the CDR3: TGTGCCAGCAGTTTAAGGCCGGGGGCGGACCAGCCCCAGCATTTT.

The V call is TRBV4-1, the J call TRBJ1-1, with 10 positions matching TRBD1. J gave up 5 bases and V 6 bases, and 3 bases lay outside the gene matches. CDR3 size: 13 residues. Per the germline V gene, CDR1 is MGHRA and CDR2 is YSYEKL. CDR3 amino acids: CASRGTGETEAFF. CDR3 in DNA: TGCGCCAGCAGAGGGACAGGGGAAACTGAAGCTTTCTTT.